A selection of T cell receptor beta chains follows, all from one sample in a study of T-cell memory formation after mild COVID-19. TCRdb reprocessed the 5' RACE reads via MiXCR and lists one record per CDR3 protein. The table includes around 29,000 distinct CDR3 sequences, 9% to 15% detected once. The sequencing sample was made of PBMCs or a T cell subset sorted from them (not recorded which). These receptors were taken from an adult woman who had mild COVID-19 (a few samples of this study predate the infection). Cell type and time point are not known. CDR3s leave out the opening cysteine and the closing phenylalanine or tryptophan.

j_gene: TRBJ2-3; v_gene: TRBV5-1; CDR3aa: ASCALTHTDTQY
j_gene: TRBJ1-4; v_gene: TRBV7-9; CDR3aa: ASSQGQANEKLF
j_gene: TRBJ2-5; v_gene: TRBV7-6; CDR3aa: ASSLTVGQGRETQY
j_gene: TRBJ2-2; v_gene: TRBV7-2; CDR3aa: ASPAGLAGSGNTGELF
j_gene: TRBJ2-1; v_gene: TRBV5-5; CDR3aa: ASSFDLYNEQF
j_gene: TRBJ2-7; v_gene: TRBV12-3/TRBV12-4; CDR3aa: ASSSPPSGGSYEQY
j_gene: TRBJ2-3; v_gene: TRBV6-1; CDR3aa: ASGASGGPDTQY
j_gene: TRBJ2-2; v_gene: TRBV18; CDR3aa: ASSPVANTGELF
j_gene: TRBJ1-6; v_gene: TRBV20-1; CDR3aa: SARDADRGWNSPLH
j_gene: TRBJ2-1; v_gene: TRBV5-4; CDR3aa: ASSLDADRGRRGEQF
j_gene: TRBJ1-1; v_gene: TRBV7-9; CDR3aa: ASIPWVTQNTEAF
j_gene: TRBJ2-7; v_gene: TRBV19; CDR3aa: ASSIGSGSPPYEQY
j_gene: TRBJ2-7; v_gene: TRBV5-5; CDR3aa: ASSLTGRAYEQY
j_gene: TRBJ2-7; v_gene: TRBV30; CDR3aa: AWSVYSEQY
j_gene: TRBJ2-7; v_gene: TRBV27; CDR3aa: ASSPPQGYEQY
j_gene: TRBJ1-4; v_gene: TRBV7-2; CDR3aa: ASSLSKDSEKLF
j_gene: TRBJ2-7; v_gene: TRBV7-9; CDR3aa: ASSLHADSYEQY
j_gene: TRBJ2-7; v_gene: TRBV29-1; CDR3aa: SVVDRGRGYEQY
j_gene: TRBJ2-5; v_gene: TRBV7-9; CDR3aa: ASSLGDRGHRETQY
j_gene: TRBJ2-5; v_gene: TRBV6-6; CDR3aa: ASSYWGLAGGSSFQETQY
j_gene: TRBJ2-7; v_gene: TRBV20-1; CDR3aa: SARGGGVSPSYEQY
j_gene: TRBJ2-2; v_gene: TRBV6-1; CDR3aa: ASSERSATANTGELF
j_gene: TRBJ2-1; v_gene: TRBV25-1; CDR3aa: ASNRDREPGGNEQF
j_gene: TRBJ2-3; v_gene: TRBV6-4; CDR3aa: ASSDSSGGGDTQY
j_gene: TRBJ2-7; v_gene: TRBV20-1; CDR3aa: SAGTVERGIYEQY
j_gene: TRBJ2-1; v_gene: TRBV6-2/TRBV6-3; CDR3aa: ASSYSDRGRSHNNEQF
j_gene: TRBJ1-2; v_gene: TRBV24-1; CDR3aa: ATSDLSYGYT
j_gene: TRBJ1-2; v_gene: TRBV10-3; CDR3aa: AISETTALNGYT
j_gene: TRBJ2-3; v_gene: TRBV7-3; CDR3aa: ASSLLTATDTQY
j_gene: TRBJ2-2; v_gene: TRBV5-1; CDR3aa: ASSWIAGGQNTGELF
j_gene: TRBJ2-7; v_gene: TRBV20-1; CDR3aa: SASPGYSYEQY
j_gene: TRBJ1-1; v_gene: TRBV29-1; CDR3aa: SVDAGRKSAEAF